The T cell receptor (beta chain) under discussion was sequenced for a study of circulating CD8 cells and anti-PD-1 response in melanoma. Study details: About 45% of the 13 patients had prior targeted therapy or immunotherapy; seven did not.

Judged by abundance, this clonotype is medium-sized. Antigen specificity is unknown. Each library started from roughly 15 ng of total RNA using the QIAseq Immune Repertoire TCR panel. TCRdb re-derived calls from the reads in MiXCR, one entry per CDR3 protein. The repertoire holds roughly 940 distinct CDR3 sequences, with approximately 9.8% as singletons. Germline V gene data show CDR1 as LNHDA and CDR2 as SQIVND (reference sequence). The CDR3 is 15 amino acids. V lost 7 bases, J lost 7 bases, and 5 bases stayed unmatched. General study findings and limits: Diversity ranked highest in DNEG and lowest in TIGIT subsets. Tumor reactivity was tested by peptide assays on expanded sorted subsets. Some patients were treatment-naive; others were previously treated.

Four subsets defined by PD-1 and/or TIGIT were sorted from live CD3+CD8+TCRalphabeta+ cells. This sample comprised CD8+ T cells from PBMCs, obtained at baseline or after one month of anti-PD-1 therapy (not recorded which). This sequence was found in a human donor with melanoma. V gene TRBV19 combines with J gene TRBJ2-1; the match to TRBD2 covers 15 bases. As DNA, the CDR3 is TGTGCCAGTACCCCCGGACTAGCGGGAGGGAATGAGCAGTTCTTC. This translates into CASTPGLAGGNEQFF.